These T cell receptor beta chains were read from a single sample in a study of blood T cell repertoires in COVID-19. The protocol was immunoSEQ multiplex PCR, while the TCRdb copy is restricted to in-frame clones and leaves out a portion. The sample holds about 110,000 clones, approximately 82% seen once. The sample comprised peripheral blood. The receptor source for this set is a woman aged 55-69 years with acute or convalescent COVID-19. Both conserved end residues are part of each CDR3. D genes are given only for firm matches. Not every row has a clone size; where given, it reads once, few, many or a size class.

j_gene: TRBJ1-5
v_gene: TRBV27
d_gene: NA
abundance: NA
CDR3nt: TGTGCCTGCGGAGGGGTACAGCCCCAGCATTTT
CDR3aa: CACGGVQPQHF

j_gene: TRBJ1-2
v_gene: TRBV27
d_gene: TRBD1
abundance: NA
CDR3nt: TGTGCCAGCAGCCAAGGTCCAGGGGGCTTTGGGGGCTACACCTTC
CDR3aa: CASSQGPGGFGGYTF

j_gene: TRBJ1-2
v_gene: TRBV28
d_gene: NA
abundance: NA
CDR3nt: TGTGCCAGCAGCTACAGGGAGCTGGTTCGCGGCTACACCTTC
CDR3aa: CASSYRELVRGYTF

j_gene: TRBJ2-5
v_gene: TRBV10-3
d_gene: NA
abundance: NA
CDR3nt: TGTGCCATCACTGAGGGGGGGGGAGATCAAGAGACCCAGTACTTC
CDR3aa: CAITEGGGDQETQYF

j_gene: TRBJ1-3
v_gene: TRBV21-1
d_gene: NA
abundance: NA
CDR3nt: TGTGCCAGCAGCCGAAGTCCCAGGGAGGACTCTGGAAACACCATATATTTT
CDR3aa: CASSRSPREDSGNTIYF

j_gene: TRBJ1-4
v_gene: TRBV5-4
d_gene: NA
abundance: NA
CDR3nt: TGTGCCAGCAGTAACCCGGGGGGGGGTAAAGAAAAACTGTTTTTT
CDR3aa: CASSNPGGGKEKLFF

j_gene: TRBJ2-2
v_gene: TRBV7-3
d_gene: TRBD2
abundance: NA
CDR3nt: TGTGCCAGCAGCCCTAGCGGGGTAGCCCCCGGGGAGCTGTTTTTT
CDR3aa: CASSPSGVAPGELFF

j_gene: TRBJ2-1
v_gene: TRBV24-1
d_gene: NA
abundance: NA
CDR3nt: TGTGCCACCAGTGATTTGCTGGAGAATGAGCAGTTCTTC
CDR3aa: CATSDLLENEQFF

j_gene: TRBJ2-1
v_gene: TRBV7-3
d_gene: NA
abundance: NA
CDR3nt: TGTGCCAGCAGCTCCAGACAGGCAGGCGAGCAGTTCTTC
CDR3aa: CASSSRQAGEQFF

j_gene: TRBJ2-1
v_gene: TRBV2
d_gene: NA
abundance: NA
CDR3nt: TGTGCCAGCAGTGTGGACGCGGGACCTTCCCAGTTCTTC
CDR3aa: CASSVDAGPSQFF

j_gene: TRBJ1-2
v_gene: TRBV6-2/TRBV6-3
d_gene: NA
abundance: NA
CDR3nt: TGTGCCAGCAGTTTCCGGCCCACAACGGGAGGCTACACCTTC
CDR3aa: CASSFRPTTGGYTF

j_gene: TRBJ2-5
v_gene: TRBV2
d_gene: NA
abundance: NA
CDR3nt: TGTGCCAGCAGCAGGGACAACCAAGAGACCCAGTACTTC
CDR3aa: CASSRDNQETQYF

j_gene: TRBJ2-3
v_gene: TRBV24-1
d_gene: TRBD2
abundance: NA
CDR3nt: TGTGCCACCAGTTTAGGTTATTCGGCGGGGGGGGCAGATACGCAGTATTTT
CDR3aa: CATSLGYSAGGADTQYF

j_gene: TRBJ2-7
v_gene: TRBV19
d_gene: TRBD1
abundance: NA
CDR3nt: TGTGCCAGTAGTGATGGACAGGGATACTCCTACGAGCAGTACTTC
CDR3aa: CASSDGQGYSYEQYF

j_gene: TRBJ2-3
v_gene: TRBV10-1
d_gene: NA
abundance: NA
CDR3nt: TGCGCCAGCAGGCCGGGACTGGATAGCACAGATACGCAGTATTTT
CDR3aa: CASRPGLDSTDTQYF

j_gene: TRBJ1-5
v_gene: TRBV5-1
d_gene: NA
abundance: NA
CDR3nt: TGCGCCAGCAGCTTGACGGGTACGCAGCCCCAGCATTTT
CDR3aa: CASSLTGTQPQHF

j_gene: TRBJ2-1
v_gene: TRBV10-1
d_gene: NA
abundance: NA
CDR3nt: TGCGCCAGCGGCGGGTCGTCCTACAATGAGCAGTTCTTC
CDR3aa: CASGGSSYNEQFF

j_gene: TRBJ2-4
v_gene: TRBV11-2
d_gene: NA
abundance: NA
CDR3nt: TGTGCCAGCAGTCGGGGCAAAAACATTCAGTACTTC
CDR3aa: CASSRGKNIQYF

j_gene: TRBJ1-1
v_gene: TRBV28
d_gene: NA
abundance: NA
CDR3nt: TGTGCCAGCAGCTCACGGGGGTCCGGGAACACTGAAGCTTTCTTT
CDR3aa: CASSSRGSGNTEAFF

j_gene: TRBJ1-1
v_gene: TRBV18
d_gene: NA
abundance: NA
CDR3nt: TGTGCCAGCAAAAGTGCGGTGAACACTGAAGCTTTCTTT
CDR3aa: CASKSAVNTEAFF

j_gene: TRBJ1-5
v_gene: TRBV27
d_gene: NA
abundance: NA
CDR3nt: TGTGCCAGCAGGTCAGGGAGGGTCGGAGTTCAGCCCCAGCATTTT
CDR3aa: CASRSGRVGVQPQHF

j_gene: TRBJ2-1
v_gene: TRBV9
d_gene: NA
abundance: NA
CDR3nt: TGTGCCAGCAGCGCACCTCGTGGGGCCAGGGCGAATGAGCAGTTCTTC
CDR3aa: CASSAPRGARANEQFF

j_gene: TRBJ2-1
v_gene: TRBV19
d_gene: TRBD2
abundance: NA
CDR3nt: TGTGCCAGTAGTAGGGCGGGAGAGATCAATGAGCAGTTCTTC
CDR3aa: CASSRAGEINEQFF

j_gene: TRBJ1-1
v_gene: TRBV29-1
d_gene: NA
abundance: NA
CDR3nt: TGCAGCGTTGACACCCTGGCTGGGAACACTGAAGCTTTCTTT
CDR3aa: CSVDTLAGNTEAFF

j_gene: TRBJ2-3
v_gene: TRBV6-5
d_gene: TRBD2
abundance: NA
CDR3nt: TGTGCCAGCAGTTACTCCAGCGGGGGTCCGGGAGATACGCAGTATTTT
CDR3aa: CASSYSSGGPGDTQYF

j_gene: TRBJ2-4
v_gene: TRBV11-2
d_gene: NA
abundance: once
CDR3nt: TGTGCCAGCAGCTTAGACCGGTACGACATTCAGTACTTC
CDR3aa: CASSLDRYDIQYF

j_gene: TRBJ2-2
v_gene: TRBV30
d_gene: TRBD1
abundance: few
CDR3nt: TGTGCCTGGAGTACAAAGGGACAGGGTAACACCGGGGAGCTGTTTTTT
CDR3aa: CAWSTKGQGNTGELFF

j_gene: TRBJ2-1
v_gene: TRBV11-2
d_gene: TRBD2
abundance: NA
CDR3nt: TGTGCCAGCAGCTCACCGGGACTAGCGGGGGTTGAGCAGTTCTTC
CDR3aa: CASSSPGLAGVEQFF

j_gene: TRBJ1-2
v_gene: TRBV7-2
d_gene: NA
abundance: NA
CDR3nt: TGTGCCAGCAGCTTAAACCCATCGGGGGGCGTACGACCGTCCTATGGCTACACCTTC
CDR3aa: CASSLNPSGGVRPSYGYTF

j_gene: TRBJ2-1
v_gene: TRBV10-2
d_gene: TRBD2
abundance: NA
CDR3nt: TGCGCCAGCATTGGGACTAGCGGGAGCGAGCAGTTCTTC
CDR3aa: CASIGTSGSEQFF

j_gene: TRBJ2-1
v_gene: TRBV4-3
d_gene: TRBD1
abundance: NA
CDR3nt: TGCGCCAGCAGTAACGGACAAGGGACAGGGGGCGCGGAGCAGTTCTTC
CDR3aa: CASSNGQGTGGAEQFF

j_gene: TRBJ2-1
v_gene: TRBV7-9
d_gene: NA
abundance: NA
CDR3nt: TGTGCCAGCAGCGCCCGGGACAACCCAAATGAGCAGTTCTTC
CDR3aa: CASSARDNPNEQFF

j_gene: TRBJ2-1
v_gene: TRBV7-6
d_gene: NA
abundance: NA
CDR3nt: TGTGCCAGCAGCTTCGGGACAACCACCTACAATGAGCAGTTCTTC
CDR3aa: CASSFGTTTYNEQFF

j_gene: TRBJ1-3
v_gene: TRBV11-2
d_gene: TRBD1
abundance: NA
CDR3nt: TGTGCCAGCAGCTTGGGCGCCACTGCAGGGGGCACTGGAAACACCATATATTTT
CDR3aa: CASSLGATAGGTGNTIYF

j_gene: TRBJ2-7
v_gene: TRBV28
d_gene: TRBD1
abundance: NA
CDR3nt: TGTGCCAGCAGCTTAACCGGGACAGGGTTCCACGAGCAGTACTTC
CDR3aa: CASSLTGTGFHEQYF

j_gene: TRBJ2-1
v_gene: TRBV7-2
d_gene: NA
abundance: NA
CDR3nt: TGTGCCAGCAGCTTAGGTCCCGTCCCCTACAATGAGCAGTTCTTC
CDR3aa: CASSLGPVPYNEQFF

j_gene: TRBJ2-5
v_gene: TRBV5-1
d_gene: TRBD2
abundance: NA
CDR3nt: TGCGCCAGCAGCAGCACTAGCGGGGTCTGGGAGACCCAGTACTTC
CDR3aa: CASSSTSGVWETQYF

j_gene: TRBJ2-7
v_gene: TRBV5-1
d_gene: NA
abundance: NA
CDR3nt: TGCGCCAGCAGCTGGGGACTTTCCGAGCAGTACTTC
CDR3aa: CASSWGLSEQYF

j_gene: TRBJ2-7
v_gene: TRBV3-1/TRBV3-2
d_gene: TRBD2
abundance: once
CDR3nt: TGTGCCAGCAGCCAAGAGGGGGGACTAGCGGGATTGGGCCTTAACTACGAGCAGTACTTC
CDR3aa: CASSQEGGLAGLGLNYEQYF

j_gene: TRBJ2-7
v_gene: TRBV10-3
d_gene: NA
abundance: few
CDR3nt: TGTGCCATCACCGGGGGGCAGGGTGGCGAGCAGTACTTC
CDR3aa: CAITGGQGGEQYF

j_gene: TRBJ2-2
v_gene: TRBV24-1
d_gene: TRBD2
abundance: NA
CDR3nt: TGTGCCACCAGTCCCCTGACTAGCGGGAGGCCAGCGACCGGGGAGCTGTTTTTT
CDR3aa: CATSPLTSGRPATGELFF

j_gene: TRBJ1-2
v_gene: TRBV6-6
d_gene: NA
abundance: NA
CDR3nt: TGTGCCAGCAGTGCAGGACAGATCTATGGCTACACCTTC
CDR3aa: CASSAGQIYGYTF

j_gene: TRBJ2-5
v_gene: TRBV9
d_gene: TRBD1
abundance: once
CDR3nt: TGTGCCAGCAGCGTGGGACAGGGCGGAGAGACCCAGTACTTC
CDR3aa: CASSVGQGGETQYF

j_gene: TRBJ2-1
v_gene: TRBV5-8
d_gene: TRBD1
abundance: NA
CDR3nt: TGTGCCAGTAGACATCGGGACAGCTCCTACAATGAGCAGTTCTTC
CDR3aa: CASRHRDSSYNEQFF

j_gene: TRBJ2-1
v_gene: TRBV18
d_gene: TRBD2
abundance: NA
CDR3nt: TGTGCCAGCTCACCCCAGCGGGGTTACAATGAGCAGTTCTTC
CDR3aa: CASSPQRGYNEQFF

j_gene: TRBJ1-6
v_gene: TRBV20-1
d_gene: NA
abundance: few
CDR3nt: TGCAGTGCTAGTAAGGACAGCAACCCAAATTCACCCCTCCACTTT
CDR3aa: CSASKDSNPNSPLHF

j_gene: TRBJ1-1
v_gene: TRBV5-4
d_gene: TRBD1
abundance: few
CDR3nt: TGTGCCAGCAGCCTGACGGGGCAGGGGGCGAACACTGAAGCTTTCTTT
CDR3aa: CASSLTGQGANTEAFF

j_gene: TRBJ2-1
v_gene: TRBV7-2
d_gene: TRBD2
abundance: NA
CDR3nt: TGTGCCAGCAGCTTAGCCTCGTCGGGGGGGCGGTCCTACAATGAGCAGTTCTTC
CDR3aa: CASSLASSGGRSYNEQFF

j_gene: TRBJ1-1
v_gene: TRBV11-2
d_gene: NA
abundance: NA
CDR3nt: TGTGCCAGCAGCTTAGAGGGGGGTCTCACTGAAGCTTTCTTT
CDR3aa: CASSLEGGLTEAFF

j_gene: TRBJ1-3
v_gene: TRBV19
d_gene: NA
abundance: NA
CDR3nt: TGTGCCAGTAGTTCAGAATCTGGAAACACCATATATTTT
CDR3aa: CASSSESGNTIYF

j_gene: TRBJ2-1
v_gene: TRBV20-1
d_gene: TRBD2
abundance: NA
CDR3nt: TGCAGTGCTAGTGAGTCTAGCGGGACATTTTACAATGAGCAGTTCTTC
CDR3aa: CSASESSGTFYNEQFF

j_gene: TRBJ1-1
v_gene: TRBV5-1
d_gene: NA
abundance: few
CDR3nt: TGCGCCAGCAGCTTCCCGGGTCCGAACACTGAAGCTTTCTTT
CDR3aa: CASSFPGPNTEAFF